The clone carrying this T cell receptor beta chain was found a few times. Its antigen is still unknown. This sample is part of a study of cytotoxic CD8 clonotypes in ibrutinib-treated CLL. Study observations and caveats: Clonality was higher at baseline than in age-matched healthy donors and tracked circulating CD8+ T-cell counts.

Germline V gives CDR1 SNHLY, CDR2 FYNNEI. The CDR3 sequence is 13 residues long. V dropped 7 bases and J dropped 6 bases, with 12 bases sitting between them. The planned depth of sequencing spanned 1 in 200,000 to 1 in 1 million T cells. Repertoires were generated with immunoSEQ multiplex PCR, while TCRdb's copy carries only in-frame clones and drops some. The top ten hold less than 35% of the sample, which has some 93,000 clones, around 73% seen once. The chain combines TRBV2 with TRBJ2-2, with TRBD2 as a possible D gene (5 bases). The origin of this receptor is a human donor with chronic lymphocytic leukemia. The sample here was PBMCs, taken after 12 months of ibrutinib treatment. CDR3: CASNPAGPGELFF. As DNA, the CDR3 is TGTGCCAGCAACCCGGCGGGTCCCGGGGAGCTGTTTTTT.